This T cell receptor beta chain was recovered during a study of blood T cell repertoires in COVID-19. The overall study: PBMCs, B-cell-depleted T cells, or T cells were the source of the cDNA or gDNA that made up the material.

Original processing methods: Estimation of nucleated cell counts was performed using reference gene primer amplification. TCRdb keeps only in-frame clones here, not all; method: immunoSEQ multiplex PCR. Clone size and the V and J calls come from that table; the DNA yielded D and trimming. The profile shows about 76,000 clones, approximately 88% of them singletons. This clone was recorded a few times. Germline CDR1 is LGHNA and CDR2 is YSLEER. The CDR3 runs to 13 residues. V was pared by 2 bases and J by 8 bases, with 12 bases between. This chain links TRBV4-3 with TRBJ1-2; possibly TRBD1 for D (5 bases). The origin of this receptor is a man aged 45-65 years with active COVID-19. The sample was peripheral blood. CDR3 sequence: CASSQTDGGGYTF. The CDR3 DNA reads as TGCGCCAGCAGCCAAACCGATGGGGGGGGCTACACCTTC.